These 2 T cell receptor beta chains came from one sample sequenced in a study of MAIT cells during Salmonella Paratyphi A infection. A single record per CDR3 protein comes from TCRdb applying MiXCR to the 5' RACE reads. The sample includes under 1,000 distinct CDR3 sequences, about 23% seen only once; the top ten take roughly 60%. Their antigens are not known. Study results and caveats: Oligoclonal MAIT cells preferred TRBV20 and TRBV6, with usage seemingly unaffected by infection.

Stated time point: before S. Paratyphi A challenge (baseline). Flow cytometry identified and sorted MAIT cells as Valpha7.2+ CD161+ T cells. This material consisted of MAIT cells from blood, taken at the first sampling point of the challenge study. The receptors shown here come from a person aged 18 to 75 who was deliberately infected with Salmonella Paratyphi A in a paratyphoid fever challenge study.

V and J are TRBV10-3 and TRBJ2-1; TRBD2 matches 7 bases. The CDR3 consists of 15 residues. The germline CDR1 and CDR2 sequences are ENHRY and SYGVKD. V shed 2 bases and J 3 bases; nucleotides not matched to a gene: 4. Here the CDR3 reads CAISEAAGDYNEQFF. CDR3 coding DNA: TGTGCCATCAGTGAGGCGGCGGGAGACTACAATGAGCAGTTCTTC.

This clonotype rates as medium-sized (0.01 to 0.1%). The chain employs TRBV20-1 and TRBJ2-1; D is undetermined. Between the trimmed V and J ends, which lost 1 base and 3 bases, there was a span of 10 bases. The CDR3 is made up of 14 amino acids. Germline values: CDR1 DFQATT, CDR2 SNEGSKA (reference sequence). The CDR3 coding sequence is TGCAGTGCTAGAGCAGGTCCCGACTACAATGAGCAGTTCTTC. The encoded protein is CSARAGPDYNEQFF.